What follows are 4 T cell receptor beta chains derived from one specimen sequenced in a study of radiotherapy plus CTLA-4 blockade in lung cancer. Clones were sequenced by immunoSEQ multiplex PCR, and TCRdb holds only the in-frame ones, with some missing. The sample lists approximately 78,000 clones, 78% seen once, with 7.1% in the top ten. The specimen comprised peripheral blood, sampled from a patient treated with radiotherapy plus ipilimumab. The receptors here all came from a human donor with non-small cell lung cancer who had a complete response to radiotherapy plus ipilimumab.

This clone was seen only a few times. Its ends do not fully match the called genes, so a read error is possible. The sample contains more than one DNA sequence encoding this CDR3. This sequence joins TRBV30 and TRBJ1-2; no clear D gene. CDR3 length: 14 amino acids. Germline V gene sequence: CDR1 GTSNPN, CDR2 SVGIG (reference sequence). The CDR3 region is CAWRRSDRSYGYTF. DNA of the CDR3: TGTGCATGGAGGAGGTCGGATAGGAGTTATGGCTACACCTTC.

The chain recombines TRBV18 with TRBJ2-7; 10 bases are shared with TRBD1. The germline V gene has CDR1 KGHSH and CDR2 LQKENI. CDR3 length equals 14 residues. The trim removed 6 bases at V and 2 bases at J, leaving 4 bases unmatched. As DNA, the CDR3 is TGTGCCAGCTCGCGGGACAGGGGACCCTACGAGCAGTACTTC. It codes for CASSRDRGPYEQYF. The complete variable domain, with remaining parts taken from reference TRBV18 and TRBJ2-7, reads NAGVMQNPRHLVRRRGQEARLRCSPMKGHSHVYWYRQLPEEGLKFMVYLQKENIIDESGMPKERFSAEFPKEGPSILRIQQVVRGDSAAYFCASSRDRGPYEQYFGPGTRLTVT.

The chain links TRBV9 to TRBJ2-2; D is uncertain. The germline gives CDR1 SGDLS, CDR2 YYNGEE. The V and J ends lost 0 bases and 2 bases respectively, with 11 bases between them. The CDR3 extends over 16 amino acids. Here the CDR3 DNA reads TGTGCCAGCAGCGTAGATGTCCAGACCAACACCGGGGAGCTGTTTTTT. Its protein is CASSVDVQTNTGELFF.

J is TRBJ1-4 and V is TRBV10-3; D is unclear. The V gene lost 4 bases and the J gene lost 0 bases, with 12 bases spanning the gap. The CDR3 runs 16 residues. CDR1 is ENHRY, CDR2 SYGVKD, per germline. This CDR3 reads CAISAYNTATNEKLFF. DNA for the CDR3: TGTGCCATCAGTGCTTATAATACAGCAACTAATGAAAAACTGTTTTTT.